What follows describes a single TCR beta chain. TCRdb's table, derived via immunoSEQ multiplex PCR, lists solely in-frame clones and lacks some. The profile shows roughly 80,000 clones, 93% of them singletons. These data belong to a study of technical replicates of blood from a handful of donors. This CDR3 spans 14 amino acids. The rearrangement joins TRBV21-1 to TRBJ2-1; the table's D call, TRBD1, was not checked against the DNA. TRBV21-1 is marked as a pseudogene. The clonotype comes from a human donor in good health. Sequencing input: T cells isolated from PBMCs. This CDR3 reads CATDCPSSYNEQFF. In DNA, the CDR3 is TGTGCCACCGATTGCCCCAGCTCCTACAATGAGCAGTTCTTC.